This TCR beta chain derives from a study of beta chain features in type 1 diabetes. Study results and caveats: Healthy donors had naive, central memory and Treg TCRB repertoires that appeared less similar than those seen among patients.

This clone was counted a few times. Its antigen is unknown. The authors sorted CD4+ naive, central memory, regulatory and stem cell-like memory cells via CD45RO/CCR7/CD25/CD127/CD95/CD27. Each sorted fraction was over 95% pure. Expressed TCRB transcripts got sequenced, as all isolated RNA was reverse transcribed. Profiling relied on immunoSEQ multiplex PCR, and the TCRdb table lists in-frame clones only, not all of them. The table lists about 470,000 clones, 30% of them singletons, with around 0.065% in the top ten. From germline, CDR1 is SGHTA and CDR2 FQGNSA. The CDR3 is made up of 12 amino acids. V was clipped by 2 bases and J by 17 bases, with 15 bases between them.

The clonotype was recovered from a man aged 18-30 years in good health. The chain links TRBV7-2 to TRBJ1-4; the D is unclear. The sequenced sample consisted of naive CD4+ T cells from blood. CDR3 sequence reads: CASSLLAAPPFF. The CDR3 DNA reads as TGTGCCAGCAGCTTATTAGCGGCCCCACCCTTTTTT.